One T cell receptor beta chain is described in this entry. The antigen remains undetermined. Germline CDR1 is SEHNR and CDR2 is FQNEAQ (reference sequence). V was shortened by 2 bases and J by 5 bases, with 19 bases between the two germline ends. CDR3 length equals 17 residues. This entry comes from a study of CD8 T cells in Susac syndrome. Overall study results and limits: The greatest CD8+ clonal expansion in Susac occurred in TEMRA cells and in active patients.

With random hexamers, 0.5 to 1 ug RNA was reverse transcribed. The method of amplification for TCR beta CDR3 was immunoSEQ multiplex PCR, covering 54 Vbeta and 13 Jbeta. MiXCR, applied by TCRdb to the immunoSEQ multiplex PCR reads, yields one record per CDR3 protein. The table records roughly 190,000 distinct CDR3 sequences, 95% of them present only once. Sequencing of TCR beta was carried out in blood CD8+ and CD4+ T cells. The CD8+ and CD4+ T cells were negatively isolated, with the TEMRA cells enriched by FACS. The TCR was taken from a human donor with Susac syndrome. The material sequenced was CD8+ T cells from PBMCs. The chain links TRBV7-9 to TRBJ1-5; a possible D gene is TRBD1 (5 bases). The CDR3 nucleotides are TGTGCCAGCAGCTTACGGACCTCGGGGGGTAGGGATCAGCCCCAGCATTTT. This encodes CASSLRTSGGRDQPQHF.